These T cell receptor beta chains were read from a single sample in a study of shared clonotypes between healthy human individuals. The assay was immunoSEQ multiplex PCR, and TCRdb's table has in-frame clones only and misses some. The sample carries around 2.1 million clones, under 95% recorded once. The sample taken for sequencing was naive CD8+ T cells from PBMCs. The receptors shown here come from a young man in good health. Some clones in this sample may be carry-over from other donors' samples. CDR3s include the opening cysteine and the closing phenylalanine or tryptophan. The D gene is left open where the match is weak. Expanded clones are given a class, and other clones once, few, many or no size at all.

.	TRBV13	TRBJ2-7	.	CASSTGTTSYEQYF	TGTGCCAGCAGCACCGGGACAACCTCCTACGAGCAGTACTTC
.	TRBV7-9	TRBJ2-2	.	CASSLALPGELFF	TGTGCCAGCAGCTTAGCCTTGCCCGGGGAGCTGTTTTTT
.	TRBV5-1	TRBJ2-7	TRBD1	CASIRVQGSSEQYF	TGCGCCAGCATCCGGGTACAGGGGTCATCCGAGCAGTACTTC
.	TRBV7-6	TRBJ1-2	TRBD1	CASSLSDRGRKYGYTF	TGTGCCAGCAGCTTATCGGACAGGGGGCGTAAATATGGCTACACCTTC
.	TRBV9	TRBJ1-2	TRBD1	CASSAETGGDYGYTF	TGTGCCAGCAGCGCAGAGACAGGGGGCGACTATGGCTACACCTTC
.	TRBV13	TRBJ1-2	TRBD1	CASSFTGGLDYGYTF	TGTGCCAGCAGCTTCACAGGGGGATTAGACTATGGCTACACCTTC
.	TRBV27	TRBJ2-7	.	CASSLRAPPKYEQYF	TGTGCCAGCAGTTTAAGGGCTCCTCCCAAATACGAGCAGTACTTC
.	TRBV30	TRBJ1-6	.	CAWSIRPSSYNSPLHF	TGTGCCTGGAGTATCCGACCGAGCTCCTATAATTCACCCCTCCACTTT
.	TRBV29-1	TRBJ2-3	TRBD1	CSVPPTGSTDTQYF	TGCAGCGTCCCCCCGACAGGGTCCACAGATACGCAGTATTTT
.	TRBV28	TRBJ1-6	.	CASAIWGNSPLHF	TGTGCCAGCGCCATCTGGGGGAATTCACCCCTCCACTTT
.	TRBV5-1	TRBJ2-1	TRBD2	CASSLRLALDNEQFF	TGCGCCAGCAGCTTGAGACTAGCGCTGGACAATGAGCAGTTCTTC
.	TRBV7-9	TRBJ1-2	.	CASSSRVLGNYGYTF	TGTGCCAGCAGCTCCAGGGTTCTCGGTAACTATGGCTACACCTTC
.	TRBV5-1	TRBJ2-7	.	CASSLGYSFSYEQYF	TGCGCCAGCAGCTTGGGGTACAGCTTCTCCTACGAGCAGTACTTC
once	TRBV9	TRBJ2-7	.	CASSVGQDPYEQYF	TGTGCCAGCAGCGTAGGGCAGGACCCCTACGAGCAGTACTTC
.	TRBV7-3	TRBJ2-7	.	CASSPTRSHEQYF	TGTGCCAGCAGCCCTACTAGGAGCCACGAGCAGTACTTC
.	TRBV27	TRBJ2-7	TRBD2	CASSFDRGVEQYF	TGTGCCAGCAGTTTTGATCGGGGGGTCGAGCAGTACTTC
.	TRBV25-1	TRBJ2-5	.	CASSEYWGVGRETQYF	TGTGCCAGCAGTGAATACTGGGGGGTAGGGAGAGAGACCCAGTACTTC
.	TRBV5-4	TRBJ2-6	.	CASSLQGAGANVLTF	TGTGCCAGCAGCTTGCAGGGCGCCGGGGCCAACGTCCTGACTTTC
.	TRBV9	TRBJ2-7	TRBD2	CASSVIATSGLDEQYF	TGTGCCAGCAGCGTAATCGCGACTAGCGGTTTGGACGAGCAGTACTTC
.	TRBV7-9	TRBJ2-7	.	CASSPRDGAVSYEQYF	TGTGCCAGCAGCCCGAGGGACGGCGCGGTCTCCTACGAGCAGTACTTC
once	TRBV5-1	TRBJ2-1	.	CASSLVGSGDPYNEQFF	TGCGCCAGCAGCTTGGTTGGTTCAGGTGACCCCTACAATGAGCAGTTCTTC
.	TRBV21-1	TRBJ2-1	.	CASITTEGGRGYEQFF	TGTGCCAGCATCACCACGGAGGGCGGGAGGGGCTATGAGCAGTTCTTC
.	TRBV2	TRBJ2-3	TRBD2	CASSEWGRAGGSTDTQYF	TGTGCCAGCAGTGAATGGGGTCGGGCGGGAGGTTCCACAGATACGCAGTATTTT
once	TRBV4-2	TRBJ2-7	TRBD2	CASSQRTSGNNEQYF	TGTGCCAGCAGCCAGAGGACTAGCGGGAACAACGAGCAGTACTTC
.	TRBV7-9	TRBJ2-2	TRBD2	CASMRLAGGNTGELFF	TGTGCCAGCATGAGGCTAGCGGGAGGGAACACCGGGGAGCTGTTTTTT